This T cell receptor beta chain was captured by sequencing in a study of cytomegalovirus exposure and HLA in healthy donors. On the study more broadly: An earlier analysis identified some 110 million unique TCR beta sequences in some 180 million T cells.

Primers included in the PCR were 60 Vbeta and 13 Jbeta primers. The repertoire was sequenced with immunoSEQ multiplex PCR; TCRdb's copy has only in-frame clones and lacks some. This table holds 190,000 or so clones, 75% to 85% found once. To note about this clone: Its antigen is as yet unknown.

Study conclusions and caveats: Association of a missense DCLRE1C variant with TCR beta V- and J-gene trimming was reported in a later analysis. It was likely that a cluster of highly shared sequence variants was a sequencing artifact.

Germline values: CDR1 MNHEY, CDR2 SMNVEV (reference sequence). V was clipped by 2 bases and J by 5 bases; unmatched bases: 8. The CDR3 sequence is 15 residues long. The TCR comes from a boy aged 10-17 years in good health and CMV-seronegative. The sequenced sample was PBMCs. The V and J genes are TRBV27 and TRBJ2-7; the match to TRBD1 covers 8 bases. The CDR3 bases are TGTGCCAGCAGTTTACCGGGACAGGCCTTGGACGAGCAGTACTTC. Translation: CASSLPGQALDEQYF.